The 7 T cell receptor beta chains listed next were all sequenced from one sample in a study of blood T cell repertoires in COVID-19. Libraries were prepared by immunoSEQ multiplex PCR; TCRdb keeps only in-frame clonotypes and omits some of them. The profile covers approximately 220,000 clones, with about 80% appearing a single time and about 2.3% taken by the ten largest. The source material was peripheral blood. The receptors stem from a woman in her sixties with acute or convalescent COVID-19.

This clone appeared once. In nucleotides, the CDR3 is TGTGCCAGCAGTTATGAGAGGGGGCCCTACGAGCAGTACTTC. Its translation: CASSYERGPYEQYF. The V call is TRBV6-6, the J call TRBJ2-7, with 7 bases identical to TRBD1. In germline, CDR1 is MNHNY, CDR2 SVGAGI (reference sequence). The CDR3 is 14 residues long. J was trimmed by 2 bases and V by 3 bases; bases with no gene match: 4.

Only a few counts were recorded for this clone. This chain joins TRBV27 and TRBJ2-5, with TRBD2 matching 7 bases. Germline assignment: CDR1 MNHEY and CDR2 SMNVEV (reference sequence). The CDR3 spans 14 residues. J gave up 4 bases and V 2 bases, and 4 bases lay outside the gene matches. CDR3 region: CASSLGGGGETQYF. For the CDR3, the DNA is TGTGCCAGCAGTTTAGGCGGGGGAGGAGAGACCCAGTACTTC.

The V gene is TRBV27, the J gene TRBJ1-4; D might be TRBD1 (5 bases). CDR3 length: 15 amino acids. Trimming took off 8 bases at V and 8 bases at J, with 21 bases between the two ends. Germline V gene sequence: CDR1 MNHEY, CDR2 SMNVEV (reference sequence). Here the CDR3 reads CASHSDRNRLEKLFF. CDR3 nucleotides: TGTGCCAGCCACAGTGACCGGAACAGGTTAGAAAAACTGTTTTTT.

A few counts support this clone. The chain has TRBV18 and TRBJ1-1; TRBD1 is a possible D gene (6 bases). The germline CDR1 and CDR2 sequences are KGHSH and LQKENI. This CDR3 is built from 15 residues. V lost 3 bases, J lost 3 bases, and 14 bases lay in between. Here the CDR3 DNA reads TGTGCCAGCTCACCCTTAGGACAGCATTACACTGAAGCTTTCTTT. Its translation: CASSPLGQHYTEAFF.

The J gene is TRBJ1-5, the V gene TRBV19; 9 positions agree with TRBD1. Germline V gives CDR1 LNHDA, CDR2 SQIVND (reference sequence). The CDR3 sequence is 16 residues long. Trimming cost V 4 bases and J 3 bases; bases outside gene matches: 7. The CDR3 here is CASSTRDRGFNQPQHF. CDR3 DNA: TGTGCCAGTAGTACGAGAGACAGGGGGTTCAATCAGCCCCAGCATTTT.

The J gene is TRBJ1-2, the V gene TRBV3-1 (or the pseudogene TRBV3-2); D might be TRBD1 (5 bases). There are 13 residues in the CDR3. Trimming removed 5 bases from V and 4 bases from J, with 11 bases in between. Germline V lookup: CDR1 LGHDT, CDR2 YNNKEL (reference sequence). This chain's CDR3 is CASSGDRLYGYTF. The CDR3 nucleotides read TGTGCCAGCAGCGGCGACAGACTCTATGGCTACACCTTC.

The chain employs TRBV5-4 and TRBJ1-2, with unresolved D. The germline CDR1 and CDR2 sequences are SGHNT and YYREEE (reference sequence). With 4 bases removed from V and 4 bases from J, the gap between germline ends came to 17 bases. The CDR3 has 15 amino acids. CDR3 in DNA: TGTGCCAGCAGCCCGGGAGGCAGAGTAATCTATGGCTACACCTTC. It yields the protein CASSPGGRVIYGYTF.